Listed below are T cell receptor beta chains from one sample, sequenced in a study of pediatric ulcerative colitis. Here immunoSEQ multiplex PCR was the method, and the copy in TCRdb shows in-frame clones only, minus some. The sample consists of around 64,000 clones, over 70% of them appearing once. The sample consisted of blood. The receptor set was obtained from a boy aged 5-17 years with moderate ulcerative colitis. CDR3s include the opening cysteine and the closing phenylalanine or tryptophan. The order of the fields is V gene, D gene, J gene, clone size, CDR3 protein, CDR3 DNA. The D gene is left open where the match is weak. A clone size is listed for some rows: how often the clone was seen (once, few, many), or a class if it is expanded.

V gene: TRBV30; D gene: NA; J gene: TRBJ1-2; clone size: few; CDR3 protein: CAWSVGEVTVYGYTF; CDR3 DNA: TGTGCCTGGAGTGTAGGGGAAGTCACCGTTTATGGCTACACCTTC
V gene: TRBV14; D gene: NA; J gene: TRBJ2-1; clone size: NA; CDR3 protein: CASSQGRGMFPGNEQFF; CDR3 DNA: TGTGCCAGCAGCCAGGGAAGGGGCATGTTCCCTGGTAATGAGCAGTTCTTC
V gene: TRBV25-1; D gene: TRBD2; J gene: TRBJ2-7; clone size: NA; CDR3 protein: CASSESLAGGSYEQYF; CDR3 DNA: TGTGCCAGCAGTGAATCCCTAGCGGGGGGCTCCTACGAGCAGTACTTC
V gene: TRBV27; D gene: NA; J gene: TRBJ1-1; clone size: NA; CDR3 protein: CASSSLGGRSTEAFF; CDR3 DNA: TGTGCCAGCAGTTCGCTGGGGGGTCGGAGCACTGAAGCTTTCTTT
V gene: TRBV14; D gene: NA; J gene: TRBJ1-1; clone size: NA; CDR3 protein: CASSISRNTEAFF; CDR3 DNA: TGTGCCAGCAGCATTAGTAGGAACACTGAAGCTTTCTTT
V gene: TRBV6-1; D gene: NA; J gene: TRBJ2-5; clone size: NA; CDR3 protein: CASSGGLGETQYF; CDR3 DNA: TGTGCCAGCAGTGGGGGATTAGGGGAGACCCAGTACTTC
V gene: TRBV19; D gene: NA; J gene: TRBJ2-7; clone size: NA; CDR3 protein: CASSKGRLNYEQYF; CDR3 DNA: TGTGCCAGTAGTAAAGGACGGCTGAACTACGAGCAGTACTTC
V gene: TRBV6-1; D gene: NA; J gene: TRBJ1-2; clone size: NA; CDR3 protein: CASSEAPELYGYTF; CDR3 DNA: TGTGCCAGCAGTGAAGCTCCCGAACTCTATGGCTACACCTTC
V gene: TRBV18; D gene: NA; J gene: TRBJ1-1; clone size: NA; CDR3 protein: CASSLSAGENTEAFF; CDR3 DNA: TGTGCCAGCTCACTCAGTGCAGGGGAGAACACTGAAGCTTTCTTT
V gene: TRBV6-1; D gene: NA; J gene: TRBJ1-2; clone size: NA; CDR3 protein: CASDGTVSYGYTF; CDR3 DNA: TGTGCCAGTGACGGGACGGTCAGCTATGGCTACACCTTC
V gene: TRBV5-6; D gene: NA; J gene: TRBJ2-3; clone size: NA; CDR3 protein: CASSLDTRTTDTQYF; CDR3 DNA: TGTGCCAGCAGCTTGGATACTCGGACCACAGATACGCAGTATTTT
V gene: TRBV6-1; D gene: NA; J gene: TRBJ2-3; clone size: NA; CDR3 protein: CASTPGGGLGDTQYF; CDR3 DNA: TGTGCCAGCACCCCAGGGGGGGGGCTTGGGGATACGCAGTATTTT
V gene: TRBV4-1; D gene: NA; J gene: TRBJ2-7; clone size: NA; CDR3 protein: CASSQTRISYEQYF; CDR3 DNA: TGCGCCAGCAGCCAAACGCGGATCTCCTACGAGCAGTACTTC
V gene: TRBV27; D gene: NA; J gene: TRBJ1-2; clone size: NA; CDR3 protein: CASSSRGRSYGYTF; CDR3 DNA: TGTGCCAGCAGCAGCAGGGGTAGGAGTTATGGCTACACCTTC
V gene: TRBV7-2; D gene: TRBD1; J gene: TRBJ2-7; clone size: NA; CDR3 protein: CASSPYRTGPEQYF; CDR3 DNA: TGTGCCAGCAGCCCATACCGGACAGGGCCCGAGCAGTACTTC
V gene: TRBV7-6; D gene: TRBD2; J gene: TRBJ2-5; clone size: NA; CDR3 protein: CASSLEASGAQETQYF; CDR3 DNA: TGTGCCAGCAGCTTAGAAGCTAGCGGGGCCCAAGAGACCCAGTACTTC
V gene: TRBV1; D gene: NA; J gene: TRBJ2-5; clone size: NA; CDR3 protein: CTSSRDGGAGETQYF; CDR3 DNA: TGCACCAGCAGCCGAGACGGGGGGGCGGGTGAGACCCAGTACTTC
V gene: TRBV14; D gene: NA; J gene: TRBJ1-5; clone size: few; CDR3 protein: CASSSGINQPQHF; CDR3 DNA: TGTGCCAGCAGCTCTGGGATCAATCAGCCCCAGCATTTT
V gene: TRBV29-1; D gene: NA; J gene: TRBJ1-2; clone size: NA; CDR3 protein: CSVEDQTGPYGYTF; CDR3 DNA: TGCAGCGTTGAAGATCAGACGGGACCCTATGGCTACACCTTC
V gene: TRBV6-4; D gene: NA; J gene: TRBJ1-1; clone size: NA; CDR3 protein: CASRGTPGVTEAFF; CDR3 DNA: TGTGCCAGCAGGGGGACACCAGGGGTCACTGAAGCTTTCTTT
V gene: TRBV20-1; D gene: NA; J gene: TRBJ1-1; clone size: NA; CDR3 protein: CSASDGPEAFF; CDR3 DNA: TGCAGTGCTAGTGACGGCCCTGAAGCTTTCTTT
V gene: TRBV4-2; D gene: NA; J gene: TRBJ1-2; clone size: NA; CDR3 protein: CASRDGVKAGYTF; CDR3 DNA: TGTGCCAGCAGAGACGGGGTCAAGGCTGGCTACACCTTC
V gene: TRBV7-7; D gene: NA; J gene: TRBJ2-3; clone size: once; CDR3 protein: CASSLAEGDTQYF; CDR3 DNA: TGTGCCAGCAGCTTAGCGGAGGGAGATACGCAGTATTTT
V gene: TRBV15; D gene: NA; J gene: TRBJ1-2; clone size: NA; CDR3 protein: CATSILGGPVDGYTF; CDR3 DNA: TGTGCCACCAGCATTCTGGGGGGGCCGGTGGATGGCTACACCTTC
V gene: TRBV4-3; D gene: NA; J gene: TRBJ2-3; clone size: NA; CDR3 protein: CASSQGDITDTQYF; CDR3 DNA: TGCGCCAGCAGCCAAGGAGACATCACAGATACGCAGTATTTT
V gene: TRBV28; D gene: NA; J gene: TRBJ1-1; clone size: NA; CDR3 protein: CASSLGSGSLNTEAFF; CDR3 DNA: TGTGCCAGCAGTTTGGGGTCGGGCTCCCTGAACACTGAAGCTTTCTTT
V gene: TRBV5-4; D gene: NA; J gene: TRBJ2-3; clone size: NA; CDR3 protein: CASSFLGGAIDTQYF; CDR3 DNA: TGTGCCAGCAGCTTTCTAGGGGGGGCCATAGATACGCAGTATTTT
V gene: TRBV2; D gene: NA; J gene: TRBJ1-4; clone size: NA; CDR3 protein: CASSQRPGTTNEKLFF; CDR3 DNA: TGTGCCAGCAGTCAACGCCCCGGGACGACTAATGAAAAACTGTTTTTT
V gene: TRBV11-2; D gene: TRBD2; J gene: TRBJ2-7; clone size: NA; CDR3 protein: CASSSAGLGLYEQYF; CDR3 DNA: TGTGCCAGCAGCTCAGCGGGACTGGGGCTCTACGAGCAGTACTTC
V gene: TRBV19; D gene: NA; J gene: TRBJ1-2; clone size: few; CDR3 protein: CASSIGQVSFTYGYTF; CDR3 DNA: TGTGCCAGTAGTATTGGGCAAGTGTCCTTTACTTATGGCTACACCTTC
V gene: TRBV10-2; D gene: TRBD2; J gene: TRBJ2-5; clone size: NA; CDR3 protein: CASSASGGLRETQYF; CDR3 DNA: TGCGCCAGCAGTGCTAGCGGGGGGCTTCGTGAGACCCAGTACTTC
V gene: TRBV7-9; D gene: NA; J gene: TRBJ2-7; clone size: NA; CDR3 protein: CASSLVFTGSLGYEQYF; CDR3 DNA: TGTGCCAGCAGCTTAGTATTCACAGGATCCCTCGGCTACGAGCAGTACTTC
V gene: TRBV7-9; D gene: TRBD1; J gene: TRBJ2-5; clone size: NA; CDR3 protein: CASSSPGGPQETQYF; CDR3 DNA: TGTGCCAGCAGCTCGCCAGGGGGCCCCCAAGAGACCCAGTACTTC
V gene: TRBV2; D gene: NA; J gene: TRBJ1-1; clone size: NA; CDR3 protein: CASLTGRNTEAFF; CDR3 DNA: TGTGCCAGCTTAACCGGCCGGAACACTGAAGCTTTCTTT
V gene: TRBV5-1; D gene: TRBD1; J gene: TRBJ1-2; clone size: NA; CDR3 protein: CASSFQTGSNYGYTF; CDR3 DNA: TGCGCCAGCAGCTTCCAGACAGGGAGTAACTATGGCTACACCTTC
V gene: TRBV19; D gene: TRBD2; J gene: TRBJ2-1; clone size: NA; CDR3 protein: CASSIRASGGVMSSYNEQFF; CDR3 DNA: TGTGCCAGTAGTATAAGGGCTAGCGGGGGGGTTATGAGCTCCTACAATGAGCAGTTCTTC
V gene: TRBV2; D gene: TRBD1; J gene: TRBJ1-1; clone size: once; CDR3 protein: CASSARTGGTTEAFF; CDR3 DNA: TGTGCCAGCAGTGCACGGACAGGGGGGACGACTGAAGCTTTCTTT
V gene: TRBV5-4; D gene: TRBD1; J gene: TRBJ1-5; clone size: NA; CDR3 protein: CASSSQGQGQPQHF; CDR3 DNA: TGTGCCAGCAGCTCGCAGGGACAGGGTCAGCCCCAGCATTTT
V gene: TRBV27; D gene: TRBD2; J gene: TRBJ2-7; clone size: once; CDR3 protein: CASSLTGTSHDEQYF; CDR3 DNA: TGTGCCAGCAGTTTAACCGGGACTAGCCACGACGAGCAGTACTTC
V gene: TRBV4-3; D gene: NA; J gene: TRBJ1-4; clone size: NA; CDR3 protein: CASSQDLTPREKLFF; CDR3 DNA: TGCGCCAGCAGCCAAGATCTGACACCTAGGGAAAAACTGTTTTTT
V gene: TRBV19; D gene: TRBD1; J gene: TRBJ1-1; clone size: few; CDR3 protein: CASSQGATEAFF; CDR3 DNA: TGTGCCAGTTCGCAGGGGGCGACTGAAGCTTTCTTT
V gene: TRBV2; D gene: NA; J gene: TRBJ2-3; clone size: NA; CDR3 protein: CASEGHSTGDTQYF; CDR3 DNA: TGTGCCAGCGAAGGACACTCAACAGGGGATACGCAGTATTTT
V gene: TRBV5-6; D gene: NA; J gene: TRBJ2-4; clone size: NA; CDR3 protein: CASSPKGRLAKNIQYF; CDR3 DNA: TGTGCCAGCAGTCCGAAAGGAAGGTTAGCCAAAAACATTCAGTACTTC
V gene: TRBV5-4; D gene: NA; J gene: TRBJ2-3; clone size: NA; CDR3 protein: CASSFRPLGTDTQYF; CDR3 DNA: TGTGCCAGCAGCTTCCGTCCTCTGGGTACAGATACGCAGTATTTT
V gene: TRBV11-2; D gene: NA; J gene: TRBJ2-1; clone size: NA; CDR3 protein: CASSLAGVGNEQFF; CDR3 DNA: TGTGCCAGCAGCTTAGCGGGAGTCGGCAATGAGCAGTTCTTC